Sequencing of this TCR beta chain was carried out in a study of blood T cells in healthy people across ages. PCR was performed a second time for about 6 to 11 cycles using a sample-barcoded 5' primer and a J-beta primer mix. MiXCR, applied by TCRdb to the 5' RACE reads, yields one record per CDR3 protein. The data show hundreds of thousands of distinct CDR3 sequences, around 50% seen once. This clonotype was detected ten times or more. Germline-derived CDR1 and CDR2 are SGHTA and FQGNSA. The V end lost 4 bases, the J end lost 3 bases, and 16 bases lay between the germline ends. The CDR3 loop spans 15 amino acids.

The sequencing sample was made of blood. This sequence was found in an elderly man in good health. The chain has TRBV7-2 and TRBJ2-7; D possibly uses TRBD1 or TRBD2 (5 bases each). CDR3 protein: CASSSRGGGVYEQYF. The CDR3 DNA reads TGTGCCAGCAGCTCGAGGGGTGGGGGAGTCTACGAGCAGTACTTC.